This T cell receptor (beta chain) emerged from a study of T cell responses to AZD1222 COVID-19 vaccine. Per germline, CDR1 MDHEN and CDR2 SYDVKM. The V end lost 6 bases, the J end lost 6 bases, and 17 bases lay between the germline ends. The CDR3 has 14 residues. Data came from immunoSEQ multiplex PCR; TCRdb stores just in-frame clones and leaves some out. The table has 110,000 to 150,000 clones, approximately 94% seen once; the top ten hold under 10%. The sequencing used peripheral blood, collected on day 0 of AZD1222 vaccination. The source is an adult in good health. This rearrangement joins TRBV28 to TRBJ1-1; D uncertain. CDR3 sequence (DNA): TGTGCCAGCAGCCACTTTGGTGGGTTGGCTGAAGCTTTCTTT. It specifies CASSHFGGLAEAFF.